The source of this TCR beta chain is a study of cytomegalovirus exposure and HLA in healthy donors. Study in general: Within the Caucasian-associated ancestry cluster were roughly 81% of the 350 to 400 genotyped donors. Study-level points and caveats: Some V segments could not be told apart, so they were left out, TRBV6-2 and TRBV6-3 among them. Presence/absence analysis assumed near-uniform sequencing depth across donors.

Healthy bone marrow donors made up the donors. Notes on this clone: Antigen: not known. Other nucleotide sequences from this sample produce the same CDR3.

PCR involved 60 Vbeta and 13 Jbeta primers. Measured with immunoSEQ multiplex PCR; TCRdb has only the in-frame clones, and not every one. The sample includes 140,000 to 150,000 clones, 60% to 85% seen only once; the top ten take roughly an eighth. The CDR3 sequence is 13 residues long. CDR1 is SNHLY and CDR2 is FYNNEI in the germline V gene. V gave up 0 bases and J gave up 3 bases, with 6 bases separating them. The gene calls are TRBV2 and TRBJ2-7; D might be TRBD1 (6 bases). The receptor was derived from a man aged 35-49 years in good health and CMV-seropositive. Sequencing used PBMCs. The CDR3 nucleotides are TGTGCCAGCAGTGAAGCGGACAGCTACGAGCAGTACTTC. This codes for CASSEADSYEQYF. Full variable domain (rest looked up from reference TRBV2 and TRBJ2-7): EPEVTQTPSHQVTQMGQEVILRCVPISNHLYFYWYRQILGQKVEFLVSFYNNEISEKSEIFDDQFSVERPDGSNFTLKIRSTKLEDSAMYFCASSEADSYEQYFGPGTRLTVT.